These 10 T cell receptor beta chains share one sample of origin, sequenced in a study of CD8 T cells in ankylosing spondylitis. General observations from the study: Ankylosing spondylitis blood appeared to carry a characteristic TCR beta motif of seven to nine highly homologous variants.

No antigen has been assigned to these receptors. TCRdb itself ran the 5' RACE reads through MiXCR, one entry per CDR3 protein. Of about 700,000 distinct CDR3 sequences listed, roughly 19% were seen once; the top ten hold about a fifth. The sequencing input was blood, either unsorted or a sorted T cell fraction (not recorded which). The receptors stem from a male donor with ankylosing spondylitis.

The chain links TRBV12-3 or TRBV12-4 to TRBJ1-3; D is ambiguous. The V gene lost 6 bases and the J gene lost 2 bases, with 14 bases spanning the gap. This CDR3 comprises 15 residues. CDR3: CASSAQNLAGNTIYF. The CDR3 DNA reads TGTGCCAGCAGCGCACAGAACCTGGCTGGAAACACCATATATTTT.

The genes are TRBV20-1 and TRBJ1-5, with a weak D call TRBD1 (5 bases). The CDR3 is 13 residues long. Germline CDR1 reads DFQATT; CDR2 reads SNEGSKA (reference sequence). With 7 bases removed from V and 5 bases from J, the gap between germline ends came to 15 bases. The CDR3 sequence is CSGNRQGDQPQHF. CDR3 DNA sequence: TGCAGTGGAAACCGGCAGGGCGATCAGCCCCAGCATTTT.

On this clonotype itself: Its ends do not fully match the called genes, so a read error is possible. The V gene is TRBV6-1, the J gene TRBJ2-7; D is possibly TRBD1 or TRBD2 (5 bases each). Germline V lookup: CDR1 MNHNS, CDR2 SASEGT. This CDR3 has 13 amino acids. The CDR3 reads CASTLRGAESPLF. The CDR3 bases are TGTGCCAGCACCCTCAGAGGGGCAGAATCCCCCCTCTTC.

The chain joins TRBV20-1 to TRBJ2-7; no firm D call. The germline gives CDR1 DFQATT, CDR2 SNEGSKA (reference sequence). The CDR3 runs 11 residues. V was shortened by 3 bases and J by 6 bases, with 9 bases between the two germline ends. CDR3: CSARADCEQYF. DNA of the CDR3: TGCAGTGCTAGGGCCGACTGCGAGCAGTACTTC.

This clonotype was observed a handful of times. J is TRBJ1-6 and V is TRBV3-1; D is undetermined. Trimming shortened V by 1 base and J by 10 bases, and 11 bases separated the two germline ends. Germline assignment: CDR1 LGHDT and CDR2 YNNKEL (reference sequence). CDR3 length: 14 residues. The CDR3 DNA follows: TGTGCCAGCAGCCAAGTGGCAGGAGGGTCACCCCTCCACTTT. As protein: CASSQVAGGSPLHF.

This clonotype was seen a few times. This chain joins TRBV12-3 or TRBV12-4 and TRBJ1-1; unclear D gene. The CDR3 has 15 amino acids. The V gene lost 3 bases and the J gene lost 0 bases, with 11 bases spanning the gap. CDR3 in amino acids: CASSFQPRLNTEAFF. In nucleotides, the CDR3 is TGTGCCAGCAGTTTCCAACCCAGGTTGAACACTGAAGCTTTCTTT.

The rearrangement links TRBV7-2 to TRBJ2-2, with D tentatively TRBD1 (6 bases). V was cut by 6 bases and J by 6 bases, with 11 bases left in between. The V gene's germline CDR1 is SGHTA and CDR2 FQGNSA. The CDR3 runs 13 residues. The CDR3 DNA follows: TGTGCCAGCAGATGGACAGCTTCCGGGGAGCTGTTTTTT. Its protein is CASRWTASGELFF.

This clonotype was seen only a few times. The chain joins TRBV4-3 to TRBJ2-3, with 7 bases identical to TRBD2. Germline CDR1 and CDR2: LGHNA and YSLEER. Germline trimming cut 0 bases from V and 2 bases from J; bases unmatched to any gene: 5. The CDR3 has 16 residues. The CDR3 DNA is TGCGCCAGCAGCCAAGAAGCGGGACGGGCCACAGATACGCAGTATTTT. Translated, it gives CASSQEAGRATDTQYF.

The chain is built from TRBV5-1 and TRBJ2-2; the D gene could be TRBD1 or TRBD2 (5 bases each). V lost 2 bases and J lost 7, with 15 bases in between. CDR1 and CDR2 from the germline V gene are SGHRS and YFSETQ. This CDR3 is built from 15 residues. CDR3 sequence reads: CASSFPGPADGELFF. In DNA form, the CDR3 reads TGCGCCAGCAGCTTCCCGGGACCCGCGGACGGGGAGCTGTTTTTT.

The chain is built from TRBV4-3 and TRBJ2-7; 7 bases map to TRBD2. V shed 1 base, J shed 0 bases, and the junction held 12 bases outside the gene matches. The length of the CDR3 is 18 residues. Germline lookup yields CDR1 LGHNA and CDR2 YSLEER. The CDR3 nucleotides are TGCGCCAGCAGCCAAGGCACATTTAGCGGGCTTAGCTCCTACGAGCAGTACTTC. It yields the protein CASSQGTFSGLSSYEQYF.